This T cell receptor beta chain was identified during a study of Ad26.COV2.S vaccination and SARS-CoV-2 variants. Study findings and constraints: TCR breadth and depth estimates may have understated total T cell responses. Reportedly, after vaccination the spike-specific CD8+ and CD4+ T cell responses displayed substantial breadth. The study found similar non-spike TCR breadth in vaccine and placebo recipients.

Some clones are missing from TCRdb's copy, which holds only in-frame ones; the method was immunoSEQ multiplex PCR. The sample contains roughly 150,000 clones, roughly 85% of which appear only once. CDR3 size: 13 residues. The V and J ends lost 3 bases and 7 bases respectively, with 7 bases between them. CDR1 is SGHTA and CDR2 is FQGNSA in the germline V gene. This clone was counted a few times. Its antigen is still unknown. The chain employs TRBV7-2 and TRBJ1-6; D is unclear. This TCR was recovered from a human donor who had recovered from COVID-19. The sequencing used peripheral blood, collected after recovery from COVID-19. The CDR3 DNA follows: TGTGCCAGCAGCTTGGCGCCCAATTCACCCCTCCACTTT. The encoded protein is CASSLAPNSPLHF.